This T cell receptor beta chain was documented in a study of blood T cell repertoires in COVID-19. At the level of the study: The samples span acute and convalescent COVID-19 from the United States, Italy and Spain. T cells, B-cell-depleted T cells, or PBMCs supplied cDNA or gDNA.

Repertoires were generated with immunoSEQ multiplex PCR, while TCRdb's copy carries only in-frame clones and drops some. The table shows 85,000 to 130,000 clones, with less than 90% occurring only once. The CDR3 is 14 amino acids. From germline, CDR1 is MDHEN and CDR2 SYDVKM. V lost 10 bases, J lost 5 bases, and 18 bases lay in between. The material sequenced was peripheral blood. The rearrangement joins TRBV28 to TRBJ2-1; the D gene is possibly TRBD2 (5 bases). The source of this sequence is a human donor in a cohort sampled during active COVID-19. The CDR3 sequence is CATRLVTGDNEQFF. Written as DNA, the CDR3 is TGTGCCACCCGGTTAGTAACCGGGGACAATGAGCAGTTCTTC.